This T cell receptor beta chain emerged from a study of blood T cell repertoires in COVID-19. Study context: Acute-phase and convalescent COVID-19 samples originated in the United States, Italy and Spain. In each case, the material was cDNA or gDNA derived from T cells, B-cell-depleted T cells, or PBMCs.

The authors' processing: For nucleated cells, counts were estimated from reference gene primer amplification. TCRdb's table, derived via immunoSEQ multiplex PCR, lists solely in-frame clones and lacks some. V, J and clone size are taken as reported in that table, and D and trimming were inferred from the DNA itself. The repertoire includes about 250,000 clones, around nine tenths of them detected once, and around 0.84% sits in the top ten. Sequencing used peripheral blood. The origin of this receptor is a man aged 25-40 years with acute or convalescent COVID-19.

CDR3 nucleotide sequence: TGTGCCAGCAGCTTAAGTGACAGGGTGCGTTCACCCCTCCACTTT. Amino acids: CASSLSDRVRSPLHF. The J gene is TRBJ1-6, the V gene TRBV7-6; 7 bases line up with TRBD1. This CDR3 contains 15 residues. CDR1 and CDR2 (germline): SGHVS, FNYEAQ. V lost 2 bases to trimming and J lost 9 bases; unmatched junction nucleotides: 7.